This TCR beta chain was recovered during a study of cytomegalovirus exposure and HLA in healthy donors. This clone came up a few times. The target antigen is unknown. The study, taken as a whole, reports: Analysis performed later found 16,951 TCR beta sequences associated with HLA alleles at 0.05 false discovery rate. Later analysis demonstrated an association between a missense DCLRE1C variant and TCR beta V- and J-gene trimming.

The CDR3 totals 18 residues. Looked up from germline, CDR1 is SNHLY and CDR2 is FYNNEI. V was shortened by 8 bases and J by 4 bases, with 29 bases between the two germline ends. The study ran its PCR with 60 Vbeta and 13 Jbeta primers. Only in-frame clones appear in the TCRdb table, and some are missing; sequencing was by immunoSEQ multiplex PCR. The sample has about 94,000 clones, about four fifths seen once; the top ten hold over 9%. The receptor was derived from a human donor in good health. The source material was PBMCs. This chain uses TRBV2 with TRBJ1-2, with D unclear. CDR3: CASGPTPLDGSLGYGYTF. The CDR3 nucleotides read TGTGCCAGCGGGCCCACCCCCCTCGACGGAAGCCTGGGCTATGGCTACACCTTC. Together with reference TRBV2 and TRBJ1-2, the CDR3 gives the full variable domain: EPEVTQTPSHQVTQMGQEVILRCVPISNHLYFYWYRQILGQKVEFLVSFYNNEISEKSEIFDDQFSVERPDGSNFTLKIRSTKLEDSAMYFCASGPTPLDGSLGYGYTFGSGTRLTVV.